These 25 T cell receptor beta chains came from one sample sequenced in a study of cytomegalovirus exposure and HLA in healthy donors. The PCR had 60 Vbeta and 13 Jbeta primers. Repertoires were generated with immunoSEQ multiplex PCR, while TCRdb's copy carries only in-frame clones and drops some. The data show roughly 130,000 clones, 80% seen once. Sequencing was done on a sample of PBMCs. The receptor source for this set is a man aged 30 to 45 in good health and CMV-seronegative.

The chain is built from TRBV7-2 and TRBJ2-7; 8 nucleotides match TRBD1. Germline CDR1 reads SGHTA; CDR2 reads FQGNSA. The CDR3 runs 15 residues. V shed 5 bases, J shed 3 bases, and the junction held 9 bases outside the gene matches. CDR3 DNA: TGTGCCAGCAGCGCCATCGACAGGGGAGGCTACGAGCAGTACTTC. This encodes CASSAIDRGGYEQYF.

A remark on this clone: The sample carries other DNA sequences with the same CDR3. This chain uses TRBV5-8 with TRBJ1-5, with a weak D call TRBD1 (6 bases). Per the germline V gene, CDR1 is SGHTS and CDR2 is YDEGEE. The CDR3 covers 14 residues. Trimming took 4 bases from V and 2 from J, leaving 10 bases between them. This chain's CDR3 is CASSPRTGNQPQHF. In DNA, the CDR3 is TGTGCCAGCAGCCCCCGGACAGGCAATCAGCCCCAGCATTTT.

V is TRBV7-9 and J is TRBJ2-7; D ambiguous. The V and J ends lost 5 bases and 2 bases respectively, with 13 bases between them. Germline V lookup: CDR1 SEHNR, CDR2 FQNEAQ (reference sequence). The CDR3 length is 14 residues. DNA for the CDR3: TGTGCCAGCAGCCCCCGCGCGGCCCCCTACGAGCAGTACTTC. It specifies CASSPRAAPYEQYF.

The V and J genes are TRBV5-1 and TRBJ1-1; 9 positions agree with TRBD1. The length of the CDR3 is 15 residues. The ends lost 1 base at V and 5 bases at J; junction bases unmatched: 6. Per germline, CDR1 SGHRS and CDR2 YFSETQ. CDR3 coding DNA: TGCGCCAGCAGCTTGCTTGGGACAGGGAGAACTGAAGCTTTCTTT. Translating gives CASSLLGTGRTEAFF.

V gene TRBV6-6 combines with J gene TRBJ2-3; tentatively, D is TRBD2 (6 bases). The CDR3 contains 15 residues. The germline V and J ends were trimmed by 2 bases and 4 bases, with 13 bases remaining between them. Looked up from germline, CDR1 is MNHNY and CDR2 is SVGAGI (reference sequence). The chain's CDR3 is CASSYGGNGADTQYF. For the CDR3, the DNA is TGTGCCAGCAGTTACGGAGGGAATGGGGCAGATACGCAGTATTTT.

The chain joins TRBV30 to TRBJ1-5; 7 bases agree with TRBD1. V lost 7 bases and J lost 8; bases outside the gene matches: 17. Germline CDR1 and CDR2: GTSNPN and SVGIG (reference sequence). The CDR3 runs 15 residues. CDR3 in DNA: TGTGCCTTCATCTTAGGGCAGGGGGATTCTGAGCCCCAGCATTTT. Translating gives CAFILGQGDSEPQHF.

The V gene is TRBV5-4, the J gene TRBJ2-6; maybe TRBD2 (6 bases). Germline V CDR1 and CDR2: SGHNT, YYREEE (reference sequence). V was trimmed by 2 bases and J by 3 bases, leaving 9 bases between them. CDR3 length: 15 amino acids. CDR3 loop: CASSLEGGGANVLTF. The CDR3 bases are TGTGCCAGCAGCTTAGAGGGAGGTGGGGCCAACGTCCTGACTTTC. Full variable domain (rest looked up from reference TRBV5-4 and TRBJ2-6): ETGVTQSPTHLIKTRGQQVTLRCSSQSGHNTVSWYQQALGQGPQFIFQYYREEENGRGNFPPRFSGLQFPNYSSELNVNALELDDSALYLCASSLEGGGANVLTFGAGSRLTVL.

This chain uses TRBV9 with TRBJ2-2, with D tentatively TRBD2 (6 bases). The germline V and J ends were trimmed by 4 bases and 1 base, with 8 bases remaining between them. The germline CDR1 and CDR2 sequences are SGDLS and YYNGEE. This CDR3 has 14 amino acids. CDR3 region: CASSPRGNTGELFF. Written as DNA, the CDR3 is TGTGCCAGCAGCCCGCGGGGGAACACCGGGGAGCTGTTTTTT. Looking up the rest from reference TRBV9 and TRBJ2-2 gives the full variable domain: DSGVTQTPKHLITATGQRVTLRCSPRSGDLSVYWYQQSLDQGLQFLIQYYNGEERAKGNILERFSAQQFPDLHSELNLSSLELGDSALYFCASSPRGNTGELFFGEGSRLTVL.

The chain is built from TRBV19 and TRBJ1-2, with 7 bases matching TRBD1. Trimming removed 3 bases from V and 0 bases from J; junction bases left unmatched: 10. Germline loops: CDR1 LNHDA, CDR2 SQIVND (reference sequence). This CDR3 contains 17 residues. The CDR3 loop is CASSIEEDRRANYGYTF. CDR3 sequence (DNA): TGTGCCAGTAGTATTGAAGAGGACAGGAGAGCTAACTATGGCTACACCTTC.

This clone showed up just a few times. V gene TRBV28 combines with J gene TRBJ2-4, with a tentative D call TRBD2 (6 bases). V was trimmed by 6 bases and J by 6 bases, leaving 21 bases between them. The germline gives CDR1 MDHEN, CDR2 SYDVKM. CDR3 length: 16 residues. The CDR3 reads CASSPSPGDGRNIQYF. In DNA form, the CDR3 reads TGTGCCAGCAGCCCTTCGCCGGGGGATGGAAGAAACATTCAGTACTTC.

The chain links TRBV13 to TRBJ2-7; 8 positions match TRBD2. The germline V gene has CDR1 PRHDT and CDR2 FYEKMQ (reference sequence). This CDR3 spans 14 amino acids. Trimming removed 1 base from V and 3 bases from J; junction bases left unmatched: 2. The CDR3 is CASSLDTSGYEQYF. Written as DNA, the CDR3 is TGTGCCAGCAGCTTAGACACTAGCGGCTACGAGCAGTACTTC.

The chain has TRBV18 and TRBJ1-2; 7 bases line up with TRBD1. Unmatched junction bases numbered 7, after V lost 4 bases and J lost 8 bases. Germline CDR1 and CDR2: KGHSH and LQKENI. CDR3 length equals 13 residues. The CDR3 DNA sequence: TGTGCCAGCTCACACGACAGGGACGGAGGCTACACCTTC. This translates into CASSHDRDGGYTF.

This chain connects TRBV5-5 to TRBJ1-3; TRBD1 matches at 7 bases. The trim removed 0 bases at V and 2 bases at J, leaving 2 bases unmatched. This CDR3 spans 15 amino acids. Germline V gene data show CDR1 as SGHKS and CDR2 as YYEKEE (reference sequence). The CDR3 reads CASSLAGTAGNTIYF. The DNA of the CDR3 is TGTGCCAGCAGCTTGGCCGGGACAGCTGGAAACACCATATATTTT. Using reference TRBV5-5 and TRBJ1-3 for the parts outside the CDR3, the full variable domain is DAGVTQSPTHLIKTRGQQVTLRCSPISGHKSVSWYQQVLGQGPQFIFQYYEKEERGRGNFPDRFSARQFPNYSSELNVNALLLGDSALYLCASSLAGTAGNTIYFGEGSWLTVV.

The V call is TRBV5-6, the J call TRBJ2-5; the D gene is possibly TRBD2 (5 bases). This CDR3 region has 17 residues. From germline, CDR1 is SGHDT and CDR2 YYEEEE. The V and J ends lost 3 bases and 2 bases respectively, with 20 bases between them. The CDR3 reads CASSSQIHGLKQETQYF. As DNA, the CDR3 is TGTGCCAGCAGCTCTCAGATACATGGACTGAAACAAGAGACCCAGTACTTC.

This rearrangement joins TRBV6-6 to TRBJ2-3; possibly TRBD1 for D (5 bases). Trimming removed 2 bases from V and 0 bases from J, with 9 bases in between. The CDR3 runs 15 residues. Germline-derived CDR1 and CDR2 are MNHNY and SVGAGI (reference sequence). CDR3 region: CASSYDRPSTDTQYF. The CDR3 DNA reads TGTGCCAGCAGTTACGACAGACCTAGCACAGATACGCAGTATTTT.

This clone was seen only once. The chain is built from TRBV4-1 and TRBJ1-6, with D possibly being TRBD1 (5 bases). CDR3 length: 16 residues. The V and J ends lost 2 bases and 5 bases respectively, with 13 bases between them. CDR1 is MGHRA and CDR2 is YSYEKL in the germline V gene. The CDR3 protein is CASSQTGPLDNSPLHF. Written as DNA, the CDR3 is TGCGCCAGCAGCCAAACAGGCCCCTTGGATAATTCACCCCTCCACTTT.

The rearrangement uses TRBV7-6 and TRBJ2-7; 8 bases are a match to TRBD1. This CDR3 comprises 15 residues. The germline V gene encodes CDR1 SGHVS and CDR2 FNYEAQ. Trimming at V came to 5 bases and at J to 3 bases, leaving 9 bases not matched to a gene. The CDR3 spells CASSPAGGQDYEQYF. The CDR3 bases are TGTGCCAGCAGCCCGGCAGGGGGACAGGACTACGAGCAGTACTTC.

The V call is TRBV28, the J call TRBJ2-7; D perhaps matches TRBD1 (5 bases). The CDR3 is 17 residues long. Trimming stripped 4 bases from V and 2 bases from J, with 21 bases between. In germline, CDR1 is MDHEN, CDR2 SYDVKM. In nucleotides, the CDR3 is TGTGCCAGCAGTTCTCGGACACGCTGGCAGAATACCTACGAGCAGTACTTC. It yields the protein CASSSRTRWQNTYEQYF.

The rearrangement links TRBV7-2 to TRBJ2-5; the D gene is possibly TRBD2 (6 bases). This CDR3 is 13 amino acids long. The V gene lost 7 bases and the J gene lost 7 bases, with 16 bases spanning the gap. CDR1 SGHTA and CDR2 FQGNSA come from the germline V gene. CDR3 nucleotides: TGTGCCAGCACCCCGGGCAGGGAGGCGACCCAGTACTTC. This codes for CASTPGREATQYF.

In the case of this clone: An end of the junction differs from the germline gene, which may be a read error. This sequence joins TRBV29-1 and TRBJ1-6, with TRBD1 as a possible D gene (5 bases). CDR3 length: 14 amino acids. In germline, CDR1 is SQVTM, CDR2 ANQGSEA. DNA for the CDR3: TGCAGCGCCAGAGGGGAGGGTGTGAATTCCCCCCTCCACTTT. As protein: CSARGEGVNSPLHF.

The table lists this clone with a count of one. The V call is TRBV28, the J call TRBJ2-5, with 7 bases that match TRBD2. The CDR3 is 12 residues long. Trimming removed 9 bases from V and 5 bases from J; junction bases left unmatched: 6. CDR1 MDHEN and CDR2 SYDVKM come from the germline V gene. The CDR3 bases are TGTGCCAGTTTTCGGGAGGTTGAGACCCAGTACTTC. Its protein product is CASFREVETQYF. The complete variable domain, with remaining parts taken from reference TRBV28 and TRBJ2-5, reads DVKVTQSSRYLVKRTGEKVFLECVQDMDHENMFWYRQDPGLGLRLIYFSYDVKMKEKGDIPEGYSVSREKKERFSLILESASTNQTSMYLCASFREVETQYFGPGTRLLVL.

The rearrangement uses TRBV5-1 and TRBJ1-2; 8 bases match TRBD1. This CDR3 is built from 14 residues. Germline trimming cut 3 bases from V and 6 bases from J; bases unmatched to any gene: 7. The germline V gene encodes CDR1 SGHRS and CDR2 YFSETQ. The CDR3 bases are TGCGCCAGCAGCTGGGACAGGACTTTCGATGGCTACACCTTC. It is translated as CASSWDRTFDGYTF.

This clone was observed a few times. The chain has TRBV2 and TRBJ1-5; D uncertain. The CDR3 is made up of 14 amino acids. Germline V gene sequence: CDR1 SNHLY, CDR2 FYNNEI. Deletions cut 2 bases from V and 4 bases from J, with 9 bases between. The CDR3 coding sequence is TGTGCCAGCAGTGAAAACAGACCTAATCAGCCCCAGCATTTT. As protein: CASSENRPNQPQHF. Combining the CDR3 with reference TRBV2 and TRBJ1-5 gives the whole variable domain EPEVTQTPSHQVTQMGQEVILRCVPISNHLYFYWYRQILGQKVEFLVSFYNNEISEKSEIFDDQFSVERPDGSNFTLKIRSTKLEDSAMYFCASSENRPNQPQHFGDGTRLSIL.

The chain employs TRBV5-4 and TRBJ2-2, with D unclear. The CDR3 totals 16 residues. The germline V and J ends were trimmed by 4 bases and 7 bases, with 20 bases remaining between them. In germline, CDR1 is SGHNT, CDR2 YYREEE (reference sequence). CDR3 bases: TGTGCCAGCAGCGCTGTTCCGGGTCTGAAAGTCGGGGAGCTGTTTTTT. The encoded protein is CASSAVPGLKVGELFF.

The chain recombines TRBV9 with TRBJ2-3, with 9 bases matching TRBD1. Germline V CDR1 and CDR2: SGDLS, YYNGEE. Trimming cost V 4 bases and J 1 base; bases outside gene matches: 4. The length of the CDR3 is 15 residues. CDR3 in amino acids: CASSFRDRGTDTQYF. The CDR3 DNA is TGTGCCAGCAGCTTCCGGGACAGGGGCACAGATACGCAGTATTTT.